The 23 T cell receptor beta chains listed next were all sequenced from one sample in a study of chemoradiotherapy in HPV16-positive cancers. Sequencing used immunoSEQ multiplex PCR; TCRdb keeps in-frame clones, though not all of them. The sample yields tens of thousands of clones, about nine tenths seen once. The material sequenced was blood, taken from a patient who underwent chemoradiotherapy. The receptors come from a human donor with HPV-associated anogenital cancer.

The V call is TRBV28, the J call TRBJ1-1, with 7 bases matching TRBD1. The V and J ends lost 5 bases and 1 base, in that order; junction bases with no gene match: 7. Germline loops: CDR1 MDHEN, CDR2 SYDVKM. This CDR3 comprises 15 residues. The CDR3 DNA is TGTGCCAGCAGTCCCATCAGGGGGGCGAACACTGAAGCTTTCTTT. This encodes CASSPIRGANTEAFF.

This sequence joins TRBV30 and TRBJ1-2; TRBD1 is a possible D gene (5 bases). The V and J ends lost 5 bases and 8 bases respectively, with 15 bases between them. CDR1 is GTSNPN and CDR2 is SVGIG in the germline V gene (reference sequence). CDR3 length: 12 amino acids. DNA for the CDR3: TGTGCCTGGGAAGGGGTACGCCCCGGCTACACCTTC. Its protein is CAWEGVRPGYTF.

This chain uses TRBV7-9 with TRBJ2-7, with TRBD2 matching over 10 bases. From germline, CDR1 is SEHNR and CDR2 FQNEAQ (reference sequence). J gave up 3 bases and V 5 bases, and 4 bases lay outside the gene matches. The CDR3 loop spans 14 amino acids. The CDR3 sequence: CASSPSGSGYEQYF. The CDR3 coding sequence is TGTGCCAGCAGCCCTAGCGGGAGCGGCTACGAGCAGTACTTC.

The chain couples TRBV27 to TRBJ2-7; D is perhaps TRBD2 (6 bases). CDR3 size: 19 residues. V was pared by 0 bases and J by 3 bases, with 24 bases between. The germline CDR1 and CDR2 sequences are MNHEY and SMNVEV (reference sequence). CDR3 coding DNA: TGTGCCAGCAGTTTATCTGGCGGGTGGGCGGGGAAGCTCAACTACGAGCAGTACTTC. This gives the protein CASSLSGGWAGKLNYEQYF.

The V call is TRBV6-5, the J call TRBJ1-2; D remains ambiguous. Germline V gene sequence: CDR1 MNHEY, CDR2 SVGAGI. Trimming removed 5 bases at V and 6 bases at J, with 13 bases between. The CDR3 spans 13 residues. The CDR3 protein is CASSVQDGDGYTF. The CDR3, as DNA: TGTGCCAGCAGTGTCCAGGACGGCGATGGCTACACCTTC.

The rearrangement uses TRBV5-1 and TRBJ1-1; 10 positions match TRBD1. Trimming at V came to 0 bases and at J to 5 bases, leaving 10 bases not matched to a gene. The CDR3 totals 17 residues. Germline CDR1 reads SGHRS; CDR2 reads YFSETQ. The CDR3 sequence: CASSLGQGARGRTEAFF. CDR3 bases: TGCGCCAGCAGCTTGGGACAGGGGGCGCGAGGGAGAACTGAAGCTTTCTTT.

The rearrangement uses TRBV19 and TRBJ1-6; 9 nucleotides line up with TRBD1. The CDR3 runs 15 residues. Germline CDR1 LNHDA, CDR2 SQIVND (reference sequence). J was trimmed by 7 bases and V by 9 bases; bases with no gene match: 10. CDR3: CASLAPGQGNSPLHF. The DNA for the CDR3 is TGTGCCAGCCTGGCACCGGGACAGGGAAATTCACCCCTCCACTTT. Supplemented by reference TRBV19 and TRBJ1-6, the full variable domain reads DGGITQSPKYLFRKEGQNVTLSCEQNLNHDAMYWYRQDPGQGLRLIYYSQIVNDFQKGDIAEGYSVSREKKESFPLTVTSAQKNPTAFYLCASLAPGQGNSPLHFGNGTRLTVT.

The chain couples TRBV5-1 to TRBJ1-3; D unresolved. Germline CDR1 reads SGHRS; CDR2 reads YFSETQ. There are 15 residues in the CDR3. V was pared by 4 bases and J by 0 bases, with 11 bases between. The CDR3 DNA reads TGCGCCAGCAGCGCGGAACGGACCTCTGGAAACACCATATATTTT. Encoded protein: CASSAERTSGNTIYF. The complete variable domain, with remaining parts taken from reference TRBV5-1 and TRBJ1-3, reads KAGVTQTPRYLIKTRGQQVTLSCSPISGHRSVSWYQQTPGQGLQFLFEYFSETQRNKGNFPGRFSGRQFSNSRSEMNVSTLELGDSALYLCASSAERTSGNTIYFGEGSWLTVV.

This clone was detected a few times. This chain links TRBV7-3 with TRBJ1-2; perhaps TRBD1 as D (5 bases). The CDR3 loop spans 11 amino acids. The V end was cut by 5 bases, the J end by 5 bases, with 6 bases between. CDR1 is SGHTA and CDR2 is FQGTGA in the germline V gene. In nucleotides, the CDR3 is TGTGCCAGCAGCGCAGGGTATGGCTACACCTTC. Translated, it gives CASSAGYGYTF.

The V and J genes are TRBV21-1 and TRBJ1-2. TRBV21-1 is deemed a pseudogene. This CDR3 region has 13 residues. CDR3 sequence: CASSKTPSYGYTF. The DNA for the CDR3 is TGTGCCAGCAGCAAGACGCCTAGCTATGGCTACACCTTC.

This clone occurred once. V is TRBV6-6 and J is TRBJ2-1; no definite D call. Germline V lookup: CDR1 MNHNY, CDR2 SVGAGI (reference sequence). CDR3 length equals 12 residues. Trimming took off 0 bases at V and 6 bases at J, with 3 bases between the two ends. The CDR3 DNA sequence: TGTGCCAGCAGTTACTCGAGCAATGAGCAGTTCTTC. Translated, it gives CASSYSSNEQFF.

This clone ranks as medium-sized. The genes are TRBV4-2 and TRBJ2-1; tentative D call: TRBD2 (6 bases). This CDR3 has 17 amino acids. Germline V gene lookup returns CDR1 LGHNA and CDR2 YNFKEQ. The germline V and J ends were trimmed by 1 base and 8 bases, with 21 bases remaining between them. CDR3 DNA: TGTGCCAGCAGCCAAGGCACCGGGACTCCAATTGTGTATGAGCAGTTCTTC. Its translation is CASSQGTGTPIVYEQFF.

The chain joins TRBV15 to TRBJ2-5; 8 bases line up with TRBD1. The DNA end is a closer match to TRBJ2-7, so the J assignment may be wrong. The CDR3 is made up of 15 amino acids. Looked up from germline, CDR1 is LNHNV and CDR2 is YYDKDF (reference sequence). DNA for the CDR3: TGTGCCACCAGTGCGCAGGGGGCGCGCTCCTACGAGCAGTACTTC. Translating it yields CATSAQGARSYEQYF.

V is TRBV2 and J is TRBJ1-2; no clear D gene. Per the germline V gene, CDR1 is SNHLY and CDR2 is FYNNEI. The CDR3 consists of 14 residues. V gave up 2 bases and J gave up 3 bases, with 10 bases separating them. Written as DNA, the CDR3 is TGTGCCAGCAGTGAAACAAGATCCTACTATGGCTACACCTTC. It is translated as CASSETRSYYGYTF.

This chain links TRBV7-2 with TRBJ2-1, with TRBD2 identical over 8 bases. Germline V gene sequence: CDR1 SGHTA, CDR2 FQGNSA. The CDR3 totals 15 residues. The V gene end was trimmed by 6 bases and the J gene end by 6 bases; junction bases not matched to a gene: 10. CDR3 in DNA: TGTGCCAGCAGGCGCGCGGGCGCGGGGGGCAATGAGCAGTTCTTC. Translating it yields CASRRAGAGGNEQFF.

In its sample, this clone was seen a few times. The rearrangement joins TRBV7-6 to TRBJ1-5; D gene unclear. The CDR3 sequence is 13 residues long. Germline lookup yields CDR1 SGHVS and CDR2 FNYEAQ. The germline V and J ends were trimmed by 2 bases and 7 bases, with 9 bases remaining between them. CDR3: CASSLSVGQPQHF. CDR3 sequence (DNA): TGTGCCAGCAGCTTAAGCGTAGGGCAGCCCCAGCATTTT.

The chain employs TRBV11-2 and TRBJ2-1, with D possibly being TRBD2 (5 bases). CDR1 is SGHAT and CDR2 is FQNNGV in the germline V gene. V gave up 3 bases and J gave up 4 bases, with 13 bases separating them. This CDR3 comprises 15 residues. The CDR3 sequence is CASSLTGSSYNEQFF. The CDR3 DNA reads as TGTGCCAGCAGCTTGACGGGATCCTCTTACAATGAGCAGTTCTTC.

V is TRBV6-6 and J is TRBJ2-7; tentatively, D is TRBD2 (5 bases). Germline V gene sequence: CDR1 MNHNY, CDR2 SVGAGI (reference sequence). This CDR3 contains 12 residues. Trimming stripped 8 bases from V and 3 bases from J, with 11 bases between. This CDR3 reads CASYGDYYEQYF. CDR3 bases: TGTGCCAGCTACGGGGATTACTACGAGCAGTACTTC.

The J gene is TRBJ1-2, the V gene TRBV5-5; no firm D call. Deletions cut 1 base from V and 0 bases from J, with 16 bases between. Germline V gives CDR1 SGHKS, CDR2 YYEKEE (reference sequence). This CDR3 comprises 17 residues. The CDR3 loop is CASSLYLTTTPNYGYTF. CDR3 bases: TGTGCCAGCAGCTTGTACCTCACAACAACGCCTAACTATGGCTACACCTTC.

This sequence joins TRBV28 and TRBJ1-5; the match to TRBD1 covers 10 bases. CDR3 length equals 14 residues. Trimming removed 3 bases from V and 6 bases from J; junction bases left unmatched: 2. CDR1 and CDR2 from the germline V gene are MDHEN and SYDVKM. In DNA, the CDR3 is TGTGCCAGCAGTTTGACAGGGGGCGTTCAGCCCCAGCATTTT. Translated, it gives CASSLTGGVQPQHF.

V is TRBV7-3 and J is TRBJ2-7; unclear D gene. This CDR3 is 12 amino acids long. Germline V gene lookup returns CDR1 SGHTA and CDR2 FQGTGA. The V gene lost 4 bases and the J gene lost 6 bases, with 10 bases spanning the gap. The CDR3 here is CASSSVLGEQYF. Written as DNA, the CDR3 is TGTGCCAGCAGCTCAGTGTTGGGCGAGCAGTACTTC.

This chain connects TRBV5-1 to TRBJ2-7; D remains ambiguous. Germline loops: CDR1 SGHRS, CDR2 YFSETQ. The length of the CDR3 is 13 residues. The germline V and J ends were trimmed by 0 bases and 3 bases, with 7 bases remaining between them. The CDR3 bases are TGCGCCAGCAGCTTGGGGGAATACTACGAGCAGTACTTC. This encodes CASSLGEYYEQYF.

The CDR3 nucleotides are TGTGCCAGTAGACCCGGGGCAGGGGAGAATTCACCCCTCCACTTT. It is translated as CASRPGAGENSPLHF. The chain carries TRBV28 and TRBJ1-6; tentative D call: TRBD1 (6 bases). The CDR3 loop spans 15 amino acids. V lost 9 bases, J lost 7 bases, and 19 bases lay in between. CDR1 and CDR2 from the germline V gene are MDHEN and SYDVKM.